The 20 T cell receptor beta chains reported below all come from one sample, sequenced in a study of vaccination and CD4 T cells after COVID-19. The Oncomine TCR Beta short-read assay was what sequenced the DNA obtained from cultured CD4+ T cells. TCRdb recomputed calls from the PCR reads with MiXCR, one row per CDR3 protein. The sample lists some 3,000 distinct CDR3 sequences; approximately 36% were seen once. Treatment indicated: approximately nine-day PBMC culture with coronavirus spike peptide pools or control peptides (ViraFEST assay). No antigen has been identified for these receptors. The sample was CD4+ T cells from blood, cultured in vitro. The receptors here all came from a human donor who had recovered from COVID-19.

In its sample, this clonotype was seen a few times. The rearrangement joins TRBV30 to TRBJ1-1; a possible D gene is TRBD1 (5 bases). Trimming stripped 3 bases from V and 11 bases from J, with 19 bases between. The CDR3 has 13 amino acids. CDR1 and CDR2 (germline): GTSNPN, SVGIG (reference sequence). The CDR3 region is CAWRSGPFEGAFF. CDR3 nucleotide sequence: TGTGCCTGGAGGTCCGGGCCTTTCGAGGGGGCTTTCTTT.

The chain joins TRBV20-1 to TRBJ1-4; the D gene is possibly TRBD1 (5 bases). The CDR3 length is 13 residues. Germline CDR1 and CDR2: DFQATT and SNEGSKA (reference sequence). V was pared by 5 bases and J by 7 bases, with 14 bases between. In DNA form, the CDR3 reads TGCAGTGCTGATTCGGGGCGGGGTGAAAAACTGTTTTTT. The encoded protein is CSADSGRGEKLFF.

This clonotype is categorized as medium-sized. V is TRBV12-3 or TRBV12-4 and J is TRBJ2-3; D remains unclear. This CDR3 spans 13 amino acids. Deletions cut 6 bases from V and 0 bases from J, with 7 bases between. CDR3 loop: CASSATSTDTQYF. As DNA, the CDR3 is TGTGCCAGCAGCGCTACTAGCACAGATACGCAGTATTTT.

The table lists this clonotype with a few counts. V usage is TRBV2 and J usage is TRBJ2-1; TRBD2 is a possible D gene (6 bases). The CDR3 runs 17 residues. The V end was cut by 1 base, the J end by 4 bases, with 17 bases between. Germline assignment: CDR1 SNHLY and CDR2 FYNNEI. The CDR3 is CASSEDQWGELYNEQFF. The CDR3 DNA reads as TGTGCCAGCAGTGAAGATCAGTGGGGGGAGCTATACAATGAGCAGTTCTTC.

The chain carries TRBV20-1 and TRBJ2-6; D gene uncertain. With 2 bases removed from V and 0 bases from J, the gap between germline ends came to 11 bases. The CDR3 sequence is 16 residues long. CDR1 and CDR2 from the germline V gene are DFQATT and SNEGSKA (reference sequence). CDR3 sequence reads: CSARRSRPSGANVLTF. Here the CDR3 DNA reads TGCAGTGCTAGACGCAGTCGACCCTCTGGGGCCAACGTCCTGACTTTC.

The chain couples TRBV2 to TRBJ1-1, with D hard to call. The CDR3 has 13 amino acids. V was pared by 7 bases and J by 1 base, with 10 bases between. Germline values: CDR1 SNHLY, CDR2 FYNNEI. For the CDR3, the DNA is TGTGCCAGCAAGGTCAGGAGGAACACTGAAGCTTTCTTT. This gives the protein CASKVRRNTEAFF.

The chain uses TRBV2 and TRBJ1-1; D may be TRBD1 (5 bases). This CDR3 is 14 amino acids long. CDR1 and CDR2 from the germline V gene are SNHLY and FYNNEI. The V and J ends lost 4 bases and 4 bases respectively, with 13 bases between them. CDR3 loop: CASSGPRVTTEAFF. CDR3 DNA sequence: TGTGCCAGCAGTGGACCCAGGGTTACCACTGAAGCTTTCTTT.

This clonotype is deemed medium-sized. The chain couples TRBV19 to TRBJ1-2, with a possible D match to TRBD1 (6 bases). Germline V CDR1 and CDR2: LNHDA, SQIVND (reference sequence). V was pared by 3 bases and J by 5 bases, with 22 bases between. The CDR3 is made up of 17 amino acids. The CDR3 DNA is TGTGCCAGTAGTATGAGTACCCTCCAGGGGCGTTTTTATGGCTACACCTTC. Translating gives CASSMSTLQGRFYGYTF.

The genes are TRBV7-9 and TRBJ2-3; no clear D. Trimming took off 1 base at V and 4 bases at J, with 12 bases between the two ends. The CDR3 is made up of 15 amino acids. Germline loops: CDR1 SEHNR, CDR2 FQNEAQ (reference sequence). CDR3 region: CASSLEGFRADTQYF. The CDR3 DNA reads as TGTGCCAGCAGCTTAGAAGGGTTTCGCGCAGATACGCAGTATTTT.

This chain joins TRBV27 and TRBJ2-5; 10 nucleotides agree with TRBD2. Germline trimming cut 6 bases from V and 2 bases from J; bases unmatched to any gene: 3. CDR3 length: 14 amino acids. The V gene's germline CDR1 is MNHEY and CDR2 SMNVEV (reference sequence). CDR3 nucleotides: TGTGCCAGCAGCGGACTAGCGGCACAAGAGACCCAGTACTTC. Translating it yields CASSGLAAQETQYF.

The chain links TRBV20-1 to TRBJ2-1, with TRBD2 as a possible D gene (7 bases). The germline V and J ends were trimmed by 2 bases and 6 bases, with 14 bases remaining between them. The CDR3 contains 14 residues. Germline values: CDR1 DFQATT, CDR2 SNEGSKA (reference sequence). Here the CDR3 DNA reads TGCAGTGCTAGATTGAGGGGGGGCCTCAATGAGCAGTTCTTC. Encoded protein: CSARLRGGLNEQFF.

Only a few counts were recorded for this clonotype. The chain combines TRBV5-4 with TRBJ2-5; 7 positions agree with TRBD2. The CDR3 has 13 residues. V lost 4 bases to trimming and J lost 2 bases; unmatched junction nucleotides: 2. Germline V gene sequence: CDR1 SGHNT, CDR2 YYREEE (reference sequence). CDR3 in DNA: TGTGCCAGCAGCCGGGGACTACAAGAGACCCAGTACTTC. Translating it yields CASSRGLQETQYF.

This clonotype is classed as medium-sized. This chain joins TRBV12-3 or TRBV12-4 and TRBJ2-7; a weak D match, TRBD2 (5 bases). The CDR3 length is 13 residues. V dropped 5 bases and J dropped 7 bases, with 15 bases sitting between them. CDR3 DNA sequence: TGTGCCAGCAGTGAGAGGGATGGTGGGGAGCAGTACTTC. It specifies CASSERDGGEQYF.

The chain couples TRBV20-1 to TRBJ1-2; possibly TRBD1 for D (5 bases). This CDR3 has 16 residues. V gave up 0 bases and J gave up 4 bases, with 18 bases separating them. Germline CDR1 is DFQATT and CDR2 is SNEGSKA (reference sequence). CDR3 nucleotide sequence: TGCAGTGCTAGAGATAACCGGGACTATATTCGCTATGGCTACACCTTC. This encodes CSARDNRDYIRYGYTF.

This clonotype is categorized as medium-sized. The CDR3 DNA sequence: TGTGCCATCAGTGAGCGGGGGGCGAGTGAAGCTTTCTTT. Its protein is CAISERGASEAFF. The chain uses TRBV10-3 and TRBJ1-1, with D tentatively TRBD1 (6 bases). Germline V gives CDR1 ENHRY, CDR2 SYGVKD. Trimming removed 2 bases from V and 7 bases from J, with 11 bases in between. CDR3 length: 13 amino acids.

In this sample, this clonotype turned up a few times. The chain has TRBV7-9 and TRBJ2-1, with a tentative D call TRBD2 (6 bases). This CDR3 is built from 16 residues. Between the trimmed V and J ends, which lost 1 base and 0 bases, there was a span of 10 bases. CDR1 is SEHNR and CDR2 is FQNEAQ in the germline V gene (reference sequence). In DNA form, the CDR3 reads TGTGCCAGCAGCTTAGGGGCGGGGAACTCCTACAATGAGCAGTTCTTC. It is translated as CASSLGAGNSYNEQFF.

The rearrangement joins TRBV5-6 to TRBJ1-6; 8 bases align to TRBD1. The germline V gene has CDR1 SGHDT and CDR2 YYEEEE. V lost 0 bases to trimming and J lost 8 bases; unmatched junction nucleotides: 4. This CDR3 is built from 15 residues. The CDR3 protein is CASSLGTGSHSPLHF. Written as DNA, the CDR3 is TGTGCCAGCAGCTTGGGGACAGGGTCGCATTCACCCCTCCACTTT.

This clonotype counts as medium-sized. The J gene is TRBJ2-2, the V gene TRBV5-3; the D gene is possibly TRBD2 (7 bases). TRBV5-3 is designated an ORF whose function remains uncertain. The CDR3 totals 16 residues. V lost 8 bases to trimming and J lost 2 bases, with 19 bases between them. CDR3 in amino acids: CASSPPGGRNTGELFF. CDR3 nucleotide sequence: TGTGCCAGCTCCCCCCCGGGGGGCCGTAACACCGGGGAGCTGTTTTTT.

The rearrangement links TRBV7-9 to TRBJ2-2, with 7 bases that match TRBD1. This CDR3 has 18 residues. CDR1 and CDR2 (germline): SEHNR, FQNEAQ (reference sequence). J gave up 4 bases and V 1 base, and 12 bases lay outside the gene matches. CDR3 sequence: CASSLGARQGQGTGELFF. The CDR3 nucleotides read TGTGCCAGCAGCTTAGGGGCTCGACAGGGTCAGGGCACCGGGGAGCTGTTTTTT.

V is TRBV12-3 or TRBV12-4 and J is TRBJ2-7; D is uncertain. The CDR3 spans 13 residues. Deletions cut 1 base from V and 6 bases from J, with 10 bases between. CDR3 region: CASSLGIWGEQYF. CDR3 bases: TGTGCCAGCAGTTTAGGGATATGGGGCGAGCAGTACTTC.